Presented here are 13 T cell receptor beta chains from one specimen sequenced in a study of post-analysis software for immune sequencing data. Study outcomes and limitations: TRBV5-6, TRBV5-1 and TRBV20-1 belonged to a set of a handful of TRBV segments that were more frequent in patients than controls.

Incorporated into the TCR beta cDNA libraries were unique molecular identifiers, which served to reduce PCR and sequencing biases. TCRdb reprocessed the PCR reads with MiXCR, giving one entry per CDR3 protein. The sample carries some 260,000 distinct CDR3 sequences, 36% recorded once. These receptors have no identified antigens. Specimen: blood. These receptors came from a girl aged 5-17 years with multiple sclerosis.

This clonotype has a count of ten or more. The chain links TRBV21-1 to TRBJ2-1. TRBV21-1 is designated a pseudogene. There are 14 residues in the CDR3. The CDR3 spells CASSKAPNGNEQFF. DNA of the CDR3: TGTGCCAGCAGCAAAGCGCCCAATGGCAATGAGCAGTTCTTC.

The V and J genes are TRBV5-1 and TRBJ2-2; no reliable D call. Germline V gene sequence: CDR1 SGHRS, CDR2 YFSETQ. CDR3 length: 15 residues. V was cut by 1 base and J by 0 bases, with 7 bases left in between. CDR3 in amino acids: CASSLRTANTGELFF. In DNA, the CDR3 is TGCGCCAGCAGCTTGAGAACTGCGAACACCGGGGAGCTGTTTTTT.

At least ten counts were recorded for this clonotype. The chain is built from TRBV20-1 and TRBJ1-1, with D unclear. This CDR3 has 13 amino acids. Germline CDR1 and CDR2: DFQATT and SNEGSKA (reference sequence). Trimming shortened V by 8 bases and J by 0 bases, and 13 bases separated the two germline ends. Here the CDR3 DNA reads TGCAGTTGTAGAAGAGGGTTGAACACTGAAGCTTTCTTT. This translates into CSCRRGLNTEAFF.

The chain combines TRBV7-2 with TRBJ2-1, with unresolved D. CDR3 length: 13 residues. From germline, CDR1 is SGHTA and CDR2 FQGNSA. Trimming shortened V by 5 bases and J by 4 bases, and 9 bases separated the two germline ends. CDR3 sequence: CASSRTGYNEQFF. The CDR3 bases are TGTGCCAGCAGCAGGACCGGTTACAATGAGCAGTTCTTC.

This clonotype showed up many times. The chain uses TRBV7-2 and TRBJ2-5; TRBD2 matches at 16 bases. V lost 1 base, J lost 7 bases, and 9 bases stayed unmatched. In germline, CDR1 is SGHTA, CDR2 FQGNSA. The CDR3 is 18 amino acids. CDR3 DNA sequence: TGTGCCAGCAGCTTAGGGGGACTAGCGGGAGGGTTATGGGGGACCCAGTACTTC. As protein: CASSLGGLAGGLWGTQYF.

This clonotype was seen at least ten times. CDR3 nucleotides: TGTGCCAGCAGCTTAGCGAGTTCCAGGGGACTAGCGGAGTGGAGGGAGACCCAGTACTTC. This gives the protein CASSLASSRGLAEWRETQYF. This chain joins TRBV7-9 and TRBJ2-5; 11 bases map to TRBD2. Per germline, CDR1 SEHNR and CDR2 FQNEAQ (reference sequence). This CDR3 has 20 amino acids. The J segment lost 5 bases and the V segment lost 0 bases, leaving 17 bases of the junction unmatched.

Points on this clonotype: One end of the junction fails to match germline, which may point to a read error. This chain connects TRBV5-1 to TRBJ2-5; 8 bases line up with TRBD2. The CDR3 has 15 residues. CDR1 is SGHRS and CDR2 is YFSETQ in the germline V gene. CDR3 DNA sequence: TGCGCCGGCAGCTTGGGCGGGGGGATTCAAGAGACCCAGTACTTC. Protein sequence: CAGSLGGGIQETQYF.

Comments on this clonotype: A clone one base away is much larger, so this may be a read error. The chain uses TRBV20-1 and TRBJ2-1; D call uncertain. Germline V gene data show CDR1 as DFQATT and CDR2 as SNEGSKA (reference sequence). The V end lost 0 bases, the J end lost 9 bases, and 12 bases lay between the germline ends. The CDR3 consists of 13 residues. This CDR3 is CSARDAQWTEQFF. The CDR3 nucleotides are TGCAGTGCTAGAGATGCCCAGTGGACTGAGCAGTTCTTC.

The chain carries TRBV4-2 and TRBJ2-3; TRBD2 matches at 7 bases. From germline, CDR1 is LGHNA and CDR2 YNFKEQ. CDR3 length: 19 amino acids. Trimming removed 3 bases from V and 4 bases from J; junction bases left unmatched: 19. The CDR3 nucleotides read TGTGCCAGCAGCCAGGAGGCTCCGGGTACAGCGGGACTTGCAGATACGCAGTATTTT. The encoded protein is CASSQEAPGTAGLADTQYF.

This clonotype was observed many times. This chain links TRBV6-1 with TRBJ1-5, with no clear D. Germline assignment: CDR1 MNHNS and CDR2 SASEGT. The V and J ends lost 4 bases and 4 bases respectively, with 5 bases between them. CDR3 length: 12 residues. The CDR3 spells CASSVGNQPQHF. The DNA of the CDR3 is TGTGCCAGCAGTGTGGGAAATCAGCCCCAGCATTTT.

Of note for this clonotype: No conserved phenylalanine or tryptophan is present at the end of the CDR3, so a read error is the likely explanation. The chain has TRBV5-4 and TRBJ2-2; D gene uncertain. The V end lost 0 bases, the J end lost 0 bases, and 12 bases lay between the germline ends. Germline V lookup: CDR1 SGHNT, CDR2 YYREEE (reference sequence). This CDR3 has 17 residues. This CDR3 reads CASSLADTYPNTGELFC. The CDR3 DNA is TGTGCCAGCAGCTTGGCTGACACTTATCCGAACACCGGGGAGCTGTTTTGT.

The table lists this clonotype with many counts. The rearrangement links TRBV29-1 to TRBJ2-1; D call uncertain. The germline CDR1 and CDR2 sequences are SQVTM and ANQGSEA. The CDR3 runs to 14 residues. Trimming stripped 0 bases from V and 8 bases from J, with 14 bases between. DNA for the CDR3: TGCAGCGTTGAAGAGTCCCCGTCTATAGATGAGCAGTTCTTC. Translated, it gives CSVEESPSIDEQFF.

The chain has TRBV7-3 and TRBJ1-1; 7 positions agree with TRBD1. Germline assignment: CDR1 SGHTA and CDR2 FQGTGA. The CDR3 has 15 amino acids. V was clipped by 5 bases and J by 0 bases; unmatched bases: 6. The CDR3 sequence: CASSPQGQMNTEAFF. The CDR3 DNA sequence: TGTGCCAGCAGCCCTCAGGGACAGATGAACACTGAAGCTTTCTTT.